This T cell receptor beta chain is drawn from a study of tumor-infiltrating lymphocytes in oesophageal squamous cell carcinoma. TCRdb processed the PCR reads anew with MiXCR; each CDR3 protein has one entry. The data contain approximately 13,000 distinct CDR3 sequences, 45% to 50% of them singletons. This clonotype is medium-sized (0.01 to 0.1%). CDR3 length equals 14 residues. Deletions cut 5 bases from V and 4 bases from J, with 15 bases between. From germline, CDR1 is MNHNS and CDR2 SASEGT. V gene TRBV6-1 combines with J gene TRBJ2-7, with D maybe TRBD2 (5 bases). Specimen: blood. The receptor's source is a male donor with esophageal squamous cell carcinoma. This CDR3 reads CASSYATGGYEQYF. CDR3 nucleotides: TGTGCCAGCAGTTATGCGACTGGAGGTTACGAGCAGTACTTC.